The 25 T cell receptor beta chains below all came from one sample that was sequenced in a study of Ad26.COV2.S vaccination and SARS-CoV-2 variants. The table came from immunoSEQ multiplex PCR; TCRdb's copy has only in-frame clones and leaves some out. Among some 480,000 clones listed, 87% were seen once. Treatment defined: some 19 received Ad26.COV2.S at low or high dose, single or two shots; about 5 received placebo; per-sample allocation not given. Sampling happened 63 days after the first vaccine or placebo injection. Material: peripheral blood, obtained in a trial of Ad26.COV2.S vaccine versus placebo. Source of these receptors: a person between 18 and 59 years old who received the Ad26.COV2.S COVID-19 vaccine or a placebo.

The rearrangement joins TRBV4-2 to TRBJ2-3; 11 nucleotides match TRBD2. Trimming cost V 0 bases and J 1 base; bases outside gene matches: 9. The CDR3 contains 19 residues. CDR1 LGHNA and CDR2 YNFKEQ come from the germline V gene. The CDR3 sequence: CASSQERLAGGPGTDTQYF. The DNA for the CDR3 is TGTGCCAGCAGCCAAGAAAGGCTAGCGGGAGGCCCGGGCACAGATACGCAGTATTTT.

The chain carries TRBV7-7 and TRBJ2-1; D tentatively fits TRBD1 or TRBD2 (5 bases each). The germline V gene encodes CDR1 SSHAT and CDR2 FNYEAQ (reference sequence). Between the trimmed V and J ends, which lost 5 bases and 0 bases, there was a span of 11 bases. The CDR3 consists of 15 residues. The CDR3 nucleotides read TGTGCCAGCAGCCCAGGGACCCACTCCTACAATGAGCAGTTCTTC. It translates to CASSPGTHSYNEQFF.

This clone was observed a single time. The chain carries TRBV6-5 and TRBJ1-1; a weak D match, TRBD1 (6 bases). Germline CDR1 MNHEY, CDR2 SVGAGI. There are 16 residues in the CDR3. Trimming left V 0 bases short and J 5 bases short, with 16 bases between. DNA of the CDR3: TGTGCCAGCAGTTACTCCTCGGGGAGGGGGAGAACTGAAGCTTTCTTT. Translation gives CASSYSSGRGRTEAFF.

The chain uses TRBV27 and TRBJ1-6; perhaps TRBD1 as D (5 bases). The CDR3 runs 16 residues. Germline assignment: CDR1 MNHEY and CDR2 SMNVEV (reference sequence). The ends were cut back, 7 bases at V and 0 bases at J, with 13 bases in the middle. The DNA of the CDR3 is TGTGCCAGCAAGGGCATCGGGGGCTCCTATAATTCACCCCTCCACTTT. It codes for CASKGIGGSYNSPLHF.

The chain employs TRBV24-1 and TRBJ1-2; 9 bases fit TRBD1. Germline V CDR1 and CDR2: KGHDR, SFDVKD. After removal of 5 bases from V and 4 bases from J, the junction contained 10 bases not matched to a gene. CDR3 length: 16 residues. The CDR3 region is CATSAPTGTGTYGYTF. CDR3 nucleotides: TGTGCCACCAGTGCACCAACGGGGACAGGGACCTATGGCTACACCTTC.

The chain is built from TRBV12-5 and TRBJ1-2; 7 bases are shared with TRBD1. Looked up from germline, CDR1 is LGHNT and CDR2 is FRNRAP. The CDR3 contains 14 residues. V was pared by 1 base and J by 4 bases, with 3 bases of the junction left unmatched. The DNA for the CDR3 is TGTGCTAGTGGTTTGGGGACAGGACCCTATGGCTACACCTTC. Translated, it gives CASGLGTGPYGYTF.

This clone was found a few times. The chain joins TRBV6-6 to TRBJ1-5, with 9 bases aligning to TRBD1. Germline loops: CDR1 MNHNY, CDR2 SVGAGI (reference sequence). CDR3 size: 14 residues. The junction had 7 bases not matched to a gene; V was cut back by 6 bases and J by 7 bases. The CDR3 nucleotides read TGTGCCAGCAGCCCAGACAGGGGGAGGCAGCCCCAGCATTTT. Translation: CASSPDRGRQPQHF.

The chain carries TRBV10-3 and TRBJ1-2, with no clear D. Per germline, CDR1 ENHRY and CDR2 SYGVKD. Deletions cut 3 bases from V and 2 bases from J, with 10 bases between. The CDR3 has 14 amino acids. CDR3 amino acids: CAISERATNYGYTF. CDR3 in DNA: TGTGCCATCAGTGAAAGGGCTACCAACTATGGCTACACCTTC.

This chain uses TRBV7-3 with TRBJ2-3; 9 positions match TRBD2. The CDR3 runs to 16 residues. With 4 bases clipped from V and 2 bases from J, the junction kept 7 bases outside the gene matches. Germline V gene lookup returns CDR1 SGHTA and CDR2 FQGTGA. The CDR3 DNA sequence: TGTGCCAGCAGCTCGCCGACTAGCGGATTCACAGATACGCAGTATTTT. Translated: CASSSPTSGFTDTQYF.

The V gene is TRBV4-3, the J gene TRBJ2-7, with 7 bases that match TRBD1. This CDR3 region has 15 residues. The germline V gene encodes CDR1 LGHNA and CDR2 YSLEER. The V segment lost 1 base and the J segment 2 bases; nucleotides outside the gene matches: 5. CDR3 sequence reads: CASSQGGQAAYEQYF. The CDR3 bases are TGCGCCAGCAGCCAAGGCGGACAGGCAGCCTACGAGCAGTACTTC.

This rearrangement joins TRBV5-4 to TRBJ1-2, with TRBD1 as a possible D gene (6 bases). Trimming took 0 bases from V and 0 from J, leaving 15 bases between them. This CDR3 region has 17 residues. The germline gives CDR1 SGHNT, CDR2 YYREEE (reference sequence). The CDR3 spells CASSLAGGGDTNYGYTF. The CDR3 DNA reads TGTGCCAGCAGCTTGGCGGGAGGTGGGGACACTAACTATGGCTACACCTTC.

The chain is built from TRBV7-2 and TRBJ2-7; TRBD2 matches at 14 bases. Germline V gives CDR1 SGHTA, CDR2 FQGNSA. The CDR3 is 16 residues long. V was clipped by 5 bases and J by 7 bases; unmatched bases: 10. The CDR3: CASSPGLAGVKAEQYF. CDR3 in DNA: TGTGCCAGCAGCCCGGGACTAGCGGGAGTAAAAGCTGAGCAGTACTTC.

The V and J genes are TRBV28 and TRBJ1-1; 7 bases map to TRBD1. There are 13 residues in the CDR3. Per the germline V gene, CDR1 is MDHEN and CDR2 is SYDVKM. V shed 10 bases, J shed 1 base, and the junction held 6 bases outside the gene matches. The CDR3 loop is CATTGTANTEAFF. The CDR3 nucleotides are TGTGCCACCACCGGGACAGCGAACACTGAAGCTTTCTTT.

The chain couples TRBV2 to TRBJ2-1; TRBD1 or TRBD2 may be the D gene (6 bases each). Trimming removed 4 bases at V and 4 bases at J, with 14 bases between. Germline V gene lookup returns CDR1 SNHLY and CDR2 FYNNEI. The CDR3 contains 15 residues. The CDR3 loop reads CASSVSRGGYNEQFF. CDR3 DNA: TGTGCCAGCAGTGTGTCCAGGGGAGGATACAATGAGCAGTTCTTC.

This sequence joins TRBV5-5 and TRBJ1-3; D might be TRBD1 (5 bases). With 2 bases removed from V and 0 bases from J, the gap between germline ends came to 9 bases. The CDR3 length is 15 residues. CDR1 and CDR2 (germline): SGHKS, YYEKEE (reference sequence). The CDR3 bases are TGTGCCAGCAGCTTACGGGGGTCCTCTGGAAACACCATATATTTT. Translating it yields CASSLRGSSGNTIYF. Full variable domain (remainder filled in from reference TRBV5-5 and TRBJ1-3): DAGVTQSPTHLIKTRGQQVTLRCSPISGHKSVSWYQQVLGQGPQFIFQYYEKEERGRGNFPDRFSARQFPNYSSELNVNALLLGDSALYLCASSLRGSSGNTIYFGEGSWLTVV.

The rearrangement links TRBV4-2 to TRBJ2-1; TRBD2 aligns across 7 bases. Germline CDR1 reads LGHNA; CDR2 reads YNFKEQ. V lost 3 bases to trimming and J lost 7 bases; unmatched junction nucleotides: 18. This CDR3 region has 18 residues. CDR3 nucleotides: TGTGCCAGCAGCCAGGGACTTGGAGCAGGACTAGTAAGGAATGAGCAGTTCTTC. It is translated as CASSQGLGAGLVRNEQFF.

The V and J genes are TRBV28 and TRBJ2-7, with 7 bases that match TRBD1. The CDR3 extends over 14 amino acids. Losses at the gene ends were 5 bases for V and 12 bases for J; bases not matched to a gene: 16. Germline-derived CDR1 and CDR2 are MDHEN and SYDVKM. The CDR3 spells CASSRIKRDSWLYF. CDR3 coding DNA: TGTGCCAGCAGTCGCATCAAAAGGGACAGTTGGCTGTACTTC. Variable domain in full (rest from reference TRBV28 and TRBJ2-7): DVKVTQSSRYLVKRTGEKVFLECVQDMDHENMFWYRQDPGLGLRLIYFSYDVKMKEKGDIPEGYSVSREKKERFSLILESASTNQTSMYLCASSRIKRDSWLYFGPGTRLTVT.

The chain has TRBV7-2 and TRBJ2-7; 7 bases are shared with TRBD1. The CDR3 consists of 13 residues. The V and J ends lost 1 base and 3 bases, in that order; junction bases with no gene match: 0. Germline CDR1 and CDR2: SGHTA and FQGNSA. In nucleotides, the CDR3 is TGTGCCAGCAGCTTAGGGGACAGCTACGAGCAGTACTTC. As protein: CASSLGDSYEQYF.

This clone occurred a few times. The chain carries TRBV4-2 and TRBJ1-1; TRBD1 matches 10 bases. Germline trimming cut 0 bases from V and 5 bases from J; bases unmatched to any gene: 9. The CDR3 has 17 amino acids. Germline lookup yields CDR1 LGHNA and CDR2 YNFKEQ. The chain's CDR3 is CASSQDWGGQGRTEAFF. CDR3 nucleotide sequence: TGTGCCAGCAGCCAAGATTGGGGGGGACAGGGGAGAACTGAAGCTTTCTTT.

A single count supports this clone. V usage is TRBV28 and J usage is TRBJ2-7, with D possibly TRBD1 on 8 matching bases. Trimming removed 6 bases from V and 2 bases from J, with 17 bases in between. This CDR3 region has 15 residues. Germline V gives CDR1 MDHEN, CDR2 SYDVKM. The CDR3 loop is CASSPWGGQAYEQYF. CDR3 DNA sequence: TGTGCCAGCAGCCCTTGGGGGGGACAGGCCTACGAGCAGTACTTC.

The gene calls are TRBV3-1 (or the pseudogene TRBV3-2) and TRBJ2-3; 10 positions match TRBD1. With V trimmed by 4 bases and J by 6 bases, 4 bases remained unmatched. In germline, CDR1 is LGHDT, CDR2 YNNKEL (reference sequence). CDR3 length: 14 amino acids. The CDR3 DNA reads TGTGCCAGCAGCCCGACAGGGGGCGGTGATACGCAGTATTTT. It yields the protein CASSPTGGGDTQYF.

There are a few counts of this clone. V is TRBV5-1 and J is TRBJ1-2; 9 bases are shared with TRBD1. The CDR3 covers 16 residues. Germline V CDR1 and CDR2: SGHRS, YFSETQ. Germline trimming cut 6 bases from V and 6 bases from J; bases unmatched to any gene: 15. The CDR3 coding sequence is TGCGCCAGCACCGTTTCTGAGGGGGACAGGGTTGATGGCTACACCTTC. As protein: CASTVSEGDRVDGYTF.

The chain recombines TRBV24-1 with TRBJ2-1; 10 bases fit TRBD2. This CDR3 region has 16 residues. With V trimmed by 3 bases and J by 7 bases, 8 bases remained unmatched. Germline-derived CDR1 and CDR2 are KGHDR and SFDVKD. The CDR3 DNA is TGTGCCACCAGTGATAGCGGGAGGGGTACTGTAAATGAGCAGTTCTTC. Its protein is CATSDSGRGTVNEQFF.

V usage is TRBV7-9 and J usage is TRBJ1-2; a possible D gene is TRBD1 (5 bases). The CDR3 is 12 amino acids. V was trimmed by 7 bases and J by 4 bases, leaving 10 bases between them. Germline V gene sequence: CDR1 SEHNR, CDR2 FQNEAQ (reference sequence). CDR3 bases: TGTGCCAGCACCCTGGGGGGCTATGGCTACACCTTC. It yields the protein CASTLGGYGYTF.

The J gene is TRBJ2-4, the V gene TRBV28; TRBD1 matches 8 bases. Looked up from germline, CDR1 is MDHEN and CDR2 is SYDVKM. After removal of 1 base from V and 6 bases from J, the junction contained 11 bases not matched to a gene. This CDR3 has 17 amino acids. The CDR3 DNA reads TGTGCCAGCAGTTTATTTACAGGGGGGTCATCCGGAAACATTCAGTACTTC. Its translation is CASSLFTGGSSGNIQYF.